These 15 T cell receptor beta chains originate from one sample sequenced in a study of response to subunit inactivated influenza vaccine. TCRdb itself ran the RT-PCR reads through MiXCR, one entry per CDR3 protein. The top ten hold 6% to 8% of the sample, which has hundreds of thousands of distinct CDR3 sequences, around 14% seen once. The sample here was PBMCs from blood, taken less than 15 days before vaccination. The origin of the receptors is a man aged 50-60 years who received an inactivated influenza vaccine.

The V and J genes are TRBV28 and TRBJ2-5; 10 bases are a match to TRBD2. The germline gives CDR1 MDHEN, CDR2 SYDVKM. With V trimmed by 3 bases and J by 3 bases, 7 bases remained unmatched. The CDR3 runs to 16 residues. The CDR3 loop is CASSFPSGGPEETQYF. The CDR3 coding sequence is TGTGCCAGCAGTTTCCCTAGCGGGGGACCTGAAGAGACCCAGTACTTC.

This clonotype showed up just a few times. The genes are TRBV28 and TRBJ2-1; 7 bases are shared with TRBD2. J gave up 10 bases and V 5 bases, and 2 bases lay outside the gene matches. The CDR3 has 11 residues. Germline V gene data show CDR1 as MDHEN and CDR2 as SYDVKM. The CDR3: CASSGLVEQFF. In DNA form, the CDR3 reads TGTGCCAGCAGTGGACTAGTCGAGCAGTTCTTC.

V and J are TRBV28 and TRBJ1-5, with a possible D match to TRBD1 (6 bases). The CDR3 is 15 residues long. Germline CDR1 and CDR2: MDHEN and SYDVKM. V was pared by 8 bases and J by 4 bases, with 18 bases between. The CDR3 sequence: CASDTGTVGNQPQHF. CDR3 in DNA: TGTGCCAGCGATACAGGGACGGTAGGAAATCAGCCCCAGCATTTT.

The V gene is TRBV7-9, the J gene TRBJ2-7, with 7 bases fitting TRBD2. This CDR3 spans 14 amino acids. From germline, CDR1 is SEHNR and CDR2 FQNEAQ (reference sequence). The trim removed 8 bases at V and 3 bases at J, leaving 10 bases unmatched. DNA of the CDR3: TGTGCCAGCGGGGGAGGGAGCGGGTTCTACGAGCAGTACTTC. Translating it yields CASGGGSGFYEQYF.

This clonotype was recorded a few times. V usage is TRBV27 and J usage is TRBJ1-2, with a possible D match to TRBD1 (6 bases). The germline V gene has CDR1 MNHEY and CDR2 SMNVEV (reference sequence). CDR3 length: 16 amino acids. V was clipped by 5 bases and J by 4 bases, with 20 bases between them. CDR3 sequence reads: CASSPHLGQISYGYTF. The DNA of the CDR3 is TGTGCCAGCAGTCCTCACCTCGGACAGATCTCCTATGGCTACACCTTC.

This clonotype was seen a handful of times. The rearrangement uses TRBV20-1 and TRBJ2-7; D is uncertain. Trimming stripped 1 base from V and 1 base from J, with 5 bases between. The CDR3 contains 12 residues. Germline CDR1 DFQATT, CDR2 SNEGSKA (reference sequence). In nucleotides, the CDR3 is TGCAGTGCTAGAGGAGCGTCCTACGAGCAGTACTTC. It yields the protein CSARGASYEQYF.

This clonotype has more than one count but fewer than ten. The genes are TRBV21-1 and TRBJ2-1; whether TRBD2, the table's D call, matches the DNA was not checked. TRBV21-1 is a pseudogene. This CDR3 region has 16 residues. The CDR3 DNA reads TGTGCCAGCAGCAAAGCTAGGGCGGGAGACTACAATGAGCAGTTCTTC. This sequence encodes CASSKARAGDYNEQFF.

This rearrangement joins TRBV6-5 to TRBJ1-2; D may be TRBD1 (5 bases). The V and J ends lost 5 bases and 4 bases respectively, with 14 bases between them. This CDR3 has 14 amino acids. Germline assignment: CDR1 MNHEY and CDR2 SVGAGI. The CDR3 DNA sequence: TGTGCCAGCAGTAACGAGGGACGGTTCTATGGCTACACCTTC. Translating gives CASSNEGRFYGYTF.

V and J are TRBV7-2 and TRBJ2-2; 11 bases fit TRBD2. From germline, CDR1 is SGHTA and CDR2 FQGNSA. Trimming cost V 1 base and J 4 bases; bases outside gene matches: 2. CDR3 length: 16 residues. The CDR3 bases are TGTGCCAGCAGCTTAGTTAGCGGGAGGGCCACCGGGGAGCTGTTTTTT. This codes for CASSLVSGRATGELFF.

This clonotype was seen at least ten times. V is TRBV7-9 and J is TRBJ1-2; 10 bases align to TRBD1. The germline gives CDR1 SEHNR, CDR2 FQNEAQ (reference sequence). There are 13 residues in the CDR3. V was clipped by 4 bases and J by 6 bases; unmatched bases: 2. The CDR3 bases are TGTGCCAGCAGCTCGGGACAGGGGAATGGCTACACCTTC. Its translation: CASSSGQGNGYTF.

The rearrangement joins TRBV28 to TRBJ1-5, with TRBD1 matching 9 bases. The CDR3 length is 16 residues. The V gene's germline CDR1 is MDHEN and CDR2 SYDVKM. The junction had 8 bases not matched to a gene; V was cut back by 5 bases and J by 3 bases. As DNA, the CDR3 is TGTGCCAGCAGTCCTCCGGGACAGGGACCCAATCAGCCCCAGCATTTT. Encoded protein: CASSPPGQGPNQPQHF.

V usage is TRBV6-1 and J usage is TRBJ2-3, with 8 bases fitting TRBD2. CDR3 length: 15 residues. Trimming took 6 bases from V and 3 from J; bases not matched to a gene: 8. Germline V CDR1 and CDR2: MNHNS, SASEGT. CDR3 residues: CASRQRGGRTDTQYF. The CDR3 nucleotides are TGTGCCAGCAGACAACGGGGGGGCCGAACAGATACGCAGTATTTT.

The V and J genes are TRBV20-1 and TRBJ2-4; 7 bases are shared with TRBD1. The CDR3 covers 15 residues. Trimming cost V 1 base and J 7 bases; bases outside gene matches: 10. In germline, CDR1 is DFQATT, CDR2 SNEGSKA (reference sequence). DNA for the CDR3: TGCAGTGCTAGAGTCCTTCAGGGGGTCAGGAACATTCAGTACTTC. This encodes CSARVLQGVRNIQYF.

The CDR3, as DNA: TGTGCCACCAGCAGAGATGGACGGACCAATGAGCAGTTCTTC. Translated, it gives CATSRDGRTNEQFF. The chain combines TRBV15 with TRBJ2-1; no clear D. V shed 0 bases and J shed 6 bases, with 9 bases lying between them. Germline lookup yields CDR1 LNHNV and CDR2 YYDKDF (reference sequence). The CDR3 spans 14 residues.

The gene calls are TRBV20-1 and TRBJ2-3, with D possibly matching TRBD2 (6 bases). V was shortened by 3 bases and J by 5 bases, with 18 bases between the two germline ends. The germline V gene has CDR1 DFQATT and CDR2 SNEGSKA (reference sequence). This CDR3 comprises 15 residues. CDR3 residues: CSARGKGLVRDTQYF. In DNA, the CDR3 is TGCAGTGCTAGGGGTAAGGGACTGGTGCGAGATACGCAGTATTTT.